The entry below describes one TCR beta chain. Specified treatment: approximately 18 received Ad26.COV2.S at low or high dose, single or two shots; several received placebo; per-sample allocation not given. Collection of the samples took place on day 63 after the first injection of vaccine or placebo. The data are from a study of Ad26.COV2.S vaccination and SARS-CoV-2 variants. Study context: The trial was COV1001 and the donor's arm was Ad26.COV2.S.

The CDR3 length is 12 residues. Germline CDR1 is SNHLY and CDR2 is FYNNEI. Trimming removed 6 bases at V and 9 bases at J, with 14 bases between. Sequenced by immunoSEQ multiplex PCR; TCRdb stores in-frame clones only, minus some. The sample contains 300,000 to 350,000 clones, approximately 87% of which appear only once. Source: peripheral blood, taken in a trial of Ad26.COV2.S vaccine versus placebo. The chain couples TRBV2 to TRBJ1-1; a possible D gene is TRBD1 (6 bases). The TCR sequence derives from a person aged 18-65 years who received the Ad26.COV2.S COVID-19 vaccine or a placebo. CDR3 residues: CASSYDRIKAFF. CDR3 bases: TGTGCCAGCAGCTACGACAGGATTAAAGCTTTCTTT.